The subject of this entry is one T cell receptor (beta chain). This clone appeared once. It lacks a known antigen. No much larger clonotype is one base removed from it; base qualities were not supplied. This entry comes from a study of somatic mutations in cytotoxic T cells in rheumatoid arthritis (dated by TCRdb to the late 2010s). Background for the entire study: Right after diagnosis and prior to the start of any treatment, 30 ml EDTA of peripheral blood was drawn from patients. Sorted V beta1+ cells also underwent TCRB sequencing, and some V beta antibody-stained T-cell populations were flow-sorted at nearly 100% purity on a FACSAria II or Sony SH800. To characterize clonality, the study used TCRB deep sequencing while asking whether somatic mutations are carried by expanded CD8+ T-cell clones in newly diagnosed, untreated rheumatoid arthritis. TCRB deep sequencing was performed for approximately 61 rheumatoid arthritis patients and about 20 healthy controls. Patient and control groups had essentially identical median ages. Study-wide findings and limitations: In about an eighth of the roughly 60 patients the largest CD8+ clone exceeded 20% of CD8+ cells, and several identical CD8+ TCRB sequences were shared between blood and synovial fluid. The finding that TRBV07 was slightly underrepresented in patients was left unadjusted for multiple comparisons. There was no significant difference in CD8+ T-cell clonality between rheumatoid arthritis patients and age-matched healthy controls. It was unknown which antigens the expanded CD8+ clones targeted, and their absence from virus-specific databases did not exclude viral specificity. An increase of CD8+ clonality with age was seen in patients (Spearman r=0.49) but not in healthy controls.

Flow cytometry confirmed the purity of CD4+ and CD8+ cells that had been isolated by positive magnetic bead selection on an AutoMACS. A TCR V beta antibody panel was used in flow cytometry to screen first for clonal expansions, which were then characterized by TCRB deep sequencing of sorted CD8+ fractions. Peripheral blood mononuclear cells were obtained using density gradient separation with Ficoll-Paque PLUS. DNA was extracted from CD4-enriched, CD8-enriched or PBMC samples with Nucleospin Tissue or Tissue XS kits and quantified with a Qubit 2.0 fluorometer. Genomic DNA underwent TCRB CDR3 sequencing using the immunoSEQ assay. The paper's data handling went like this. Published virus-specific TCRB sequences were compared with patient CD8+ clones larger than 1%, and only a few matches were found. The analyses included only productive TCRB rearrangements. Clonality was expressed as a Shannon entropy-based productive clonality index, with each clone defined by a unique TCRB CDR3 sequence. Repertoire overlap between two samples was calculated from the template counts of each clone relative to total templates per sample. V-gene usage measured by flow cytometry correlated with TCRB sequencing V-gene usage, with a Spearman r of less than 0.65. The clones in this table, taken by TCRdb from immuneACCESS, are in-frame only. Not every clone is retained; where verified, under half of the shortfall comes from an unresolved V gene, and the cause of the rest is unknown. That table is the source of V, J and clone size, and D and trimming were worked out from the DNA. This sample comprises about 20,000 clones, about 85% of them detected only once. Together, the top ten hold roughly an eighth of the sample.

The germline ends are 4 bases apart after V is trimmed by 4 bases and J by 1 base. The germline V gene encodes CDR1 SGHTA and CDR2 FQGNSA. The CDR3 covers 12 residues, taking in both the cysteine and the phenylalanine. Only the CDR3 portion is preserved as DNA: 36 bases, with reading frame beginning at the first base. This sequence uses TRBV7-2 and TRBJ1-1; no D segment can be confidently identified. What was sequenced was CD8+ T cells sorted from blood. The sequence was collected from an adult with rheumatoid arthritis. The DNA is TGTGCCAGCAGCTGGACGAACACTGAAGCTTTCTTT. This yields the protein CASSWTNTEAFF.